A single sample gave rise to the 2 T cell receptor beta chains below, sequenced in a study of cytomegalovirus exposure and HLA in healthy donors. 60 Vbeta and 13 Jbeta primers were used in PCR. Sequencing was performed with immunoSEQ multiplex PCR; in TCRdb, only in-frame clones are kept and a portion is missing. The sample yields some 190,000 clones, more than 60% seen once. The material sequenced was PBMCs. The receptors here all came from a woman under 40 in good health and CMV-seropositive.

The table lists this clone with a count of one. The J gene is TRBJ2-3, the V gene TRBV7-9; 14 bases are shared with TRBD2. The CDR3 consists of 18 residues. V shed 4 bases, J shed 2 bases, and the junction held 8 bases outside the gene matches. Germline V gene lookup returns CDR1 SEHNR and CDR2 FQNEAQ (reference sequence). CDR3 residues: CASSSRLAGGPVTDTQYF. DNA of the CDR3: TGTGCCAGCAGCTCCCGACTAGCGGGGGGGCCGGTCACAGATACGCAGTATTTT.

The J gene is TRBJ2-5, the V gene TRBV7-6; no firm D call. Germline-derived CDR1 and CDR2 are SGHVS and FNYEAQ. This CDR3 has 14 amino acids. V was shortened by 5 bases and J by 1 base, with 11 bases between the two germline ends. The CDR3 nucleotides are TGTGCCAGCAGCAAGATGTCGGGCCAAGAGACCCAGTACTTC. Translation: CASSKMSGQETQYF. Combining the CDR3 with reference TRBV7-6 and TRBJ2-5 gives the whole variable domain GAGVSQSPRYKVTKRGQDVALRCDPISGHVSLYWYRQALGQGPEFLTYFNYEAQQDKSGLPNDRFSAERPEGSISTLTIQRTEQRDSAMYRCASSKMSGQETQYFGPGTRLLVL.